The rows below give T cell receptor beta chains drawn from one sample of a study of identical twins. TCRdb redid the calling of the 5' RACE reads with MiXCR, one entry per CDR3 protein. Among some 900,000 distinct CDR3 sequences listed, approximately 13% were seen once. Another study also made use of these data, one on yellow fever vaccine responses in identical twins.

Material for sequencing was PBMCs. These receptors all come from a woman between 18 and 29 years old in good health. The CDR3 runs from the conserved cysteine through the conserved F or W.

TRBV20-1	CSLRGTTDTQYF
TRBV2	CASSEWGFTNTGELFF
TRBV7-6	CASSVHSGNTIYF
TRBV12-3/TRBV12-4	CASSGGLAVYNEQFF
TRBV29-1	CSVDYTQTSVSNEQFF
TRBV12-3/TRBV12-4	CASSSQSLQETQYF
TRBV29-1	CSVGGQVNTGELFF
TRBV12-3/TRBV12-4	CASSLALQASYTF
TRBV5-1	CASSPGLSGELFF
TRBV15	CATSRDGLAVYNEQFF
TRBV2	CASSELPGLGGF
TRBV6-6	CASSYRYEQYF
TRBV7-6	CASSLGPDRGINEQFF
TRBV4-1	CASSETGAGELFF
TRBV29-1	CSVGGQINTEAFF
TRBV11-2	CASSSVAGVGTDTQYF
TRBV5-1	CASSRQGSNNEQFF
TRBV9	CASSVDGLTNEQFF
TRBV7-8	CASSWDGGSRTGELFF
TRBV15	CATSRDARVGEPQHF
TRBV3-1	CASSQGDLSYSPLHF
TRBV7-2	CASSFFPNEQFF
TRBV20-1	CSASRTDNNEQFF
TRBV12-3/TRBV12-4	CASSLAPGTSGDEQFF
TRBV3-1	CASSRSDQETQYF
TRBV25-1	CASSEYAPAYEQYF
TRBV12-3/TRBV12-4	CASSRQGMGNQPQHF
TRBV18	CASAIRDLQETQYF
TRBV4-1	CASSQVDLGFSYNEQFF
TRBV4-1	CASSLTLQGVSYNEQFF
TRBV27	CASTGTGDSTQYF
TRBV20-1	CSAIYQTSFNEQFF
TRBV7-6	CASSPQPGQGYNEQFF
TRBV11-2	CASSNRQGGGNQPQHF
TRBV29-1	CSVGGAGAYEQYF
TRBV28	CASRRDLGRETQYF
TRBV7-9	CASSPGTSGDPWEQYF
TRBV11-1	CASSLRDRSQPSSYNEQFF
TRBV12-3/TRBV12-4	CATEPQGSWDTQYF
TRBV4-1	CASSQEGQEASGANVLTF
TRBV13	CASSLAGGSGADTQYF
TRBV20-1	CSARASGYEQYF